This T cell receptor beta chain was sequenced for a study of molecular identifiers for immune sequencing clone quantification. Study in general: In replicates, RNA from approximately 22,000 or 94,000 naive CD8 cells was split five ways, four sequenced.

Libraries of naive CD8 T cells were made from roughly 20,000 to 1,000,000 sorted cells. They used 10%, 30% or 50% RNA. The sorting of naive CD8 T cells used the CD8+CD4-CCR7+CD45RA+ phenotype. This clonotype came up many times. Generation of bulk TCR libraries relied on previously described methods and listed TCR primers. Via MiXCR, TCRdb re-called the PCR reads, giving one row per CDR3 protein. This sample has 60,000 to 70,000 distinct CDR3 sequences, with 15% to 20% found just once. This sequence originates from a human donor in good health. Some libraries in this study had Jurkat cell RNA spiked in. The sequencing input was naive CD8+ T cells from blood, with Jurkat cell RNA spiked in. The subset denotes: FACS-sorted CD8+CD4-CCR7+CD45RA+ naive T cells.

CDR3 in amino acids: CASSQASGNEQFF. As DNA, the CDR3 is TGCGCCAGCAGCCAAGCTAGCGGCAATGAGCAGTTCTTC. This chain connects TRBV4-1 to TRBJ2-1; 7 nucleotides line up with TRBD2. The CDR3 has 13 amino acids. With V trimmed by 1 base and J by 6 bases, 0 bases remained unmatched. CDR1 and CDR2 (germline): MGHRA, YSYEKL.